These T cell receptor beta chains were read from a single sample in a study of cytomegalovirus exposure and HLA in healthy donors. Clones were sequenced by immunoSEQ multiplex PCR, and TCRdb holds only the in-frame ones, with some missing. The sample includes around 210,000 clones. Sequenced sample: PBMCs. All receptors come from a girl aged 2 to 10 in good health and CMV-seropositive. The conserved cysteine and the conserved F or W are not part of the CDR3 here.

v_gene	len	j_gene	CDR3aa
TRBV11-2	14	TRBJ2-5	ASTYRAGGGLETQY
TRBV6-5	11	TRBJ1-5	ASSQDRDQPQH
TRBV5-4	12	TRBJ1-1	ASSLVSGDTEAF
TRBV5-1	11	TRBJ2-3	ASSLGRGETQY
TRBV5-4	10	TRBJ2-3	ASSAQTDTQY
TRBV6-1	12	TRBJ1-1	ASPIDTMNTEAF
TRBV10-1	15	TRBJ2-1	ASSVPSGHQNENEQF
TRBV28	13	TRBJ1-2	ASTDPATPYYGYT
TRBV25-1	11	TRBJ1-1	ASIRGGGTEAF
TRBV5-5	13	TRBJ2-5	ASSQGPDSVVTQY
TRBV10-3	15	TRBJ2-1	AIHPSPSDSGSDEQF
TRBV27	12	TRBJ1-1	ASSPTGVNTEAF
TRBV28	12	TRBJ1-5	ASSFCAGDQPQH
TRBV4-2	15	TRBJ2-7	ASSQGSTSGIVYEQY
TRBV7-9	13	TRBJ2-7	ASSSDGDSFYEQY
TRBV7-9	13	TRBJ2-7	ASSPGDRARDEQY
TRBV29-1	12	TRBJ2-7	SVDSPRGPYEQY
TRBV5-6	13	TRBJ2-2	ASSFRGVGSGELF
TRBV19	13	TRBJ2-2	ASSGTSGNTGELF
TRBV10-2	13	TRBJ2-7	ASSARTATSYEQY
TRBV28	8	TRBJ2-1	ASSRVEQF
TRBV7-3	13	TRBJ2-3	ASSPGTSSTDTQY
TRBV4-1	15	TRBJ2-7	ASSPHDPGQGFYEQY
TRBV2	16	TRBJ2-3	ASRKITPMTSGTDTQY
TRBV29-1	12	TRBJ1-2	SAPGTDTLYGYT
TRBV28	14	TRBJ1-2	ASKFGDRGLTNGYT
TRBV7-2	13	TRBJ2-1	ASSLEPSGYNEQF
TRBV11-2	13	TRBJ2-1	ASSPVRGAYNEQF
TRBV5-1	11	TRBJ1-2	ASSFQINYGYT
TRBV6-5	13	TRBJ2-1	ASSSGLQRGNEQF
TRBV29-1	11	TRBJ2-3	SGAGASTDTQY
TRBV27	10	TRBJ2-7	ASSYDRGEQY
TRBV7-2	12	TRBJ1-3	ASSLSRSGNTIY
TRBV5-1	13	TRBJ1-4	ASSLAGQGSEKLF
TRBV10-3	12	TRBJ1-5	AISDSYSNQPQH
TRBV28	16	TRBJ1-5	ASSPQAGLGRTNQPQH
TRBV7-6	14	TRBJ1-6	ASSPQPPGQGRPLH
TRBV5-1	16	TRBJ2-7	ASSLAVLGGRTSYEQY
TRBV6-5	10	TRBJ2-1	ASSFSGSEQF
TRBV13	11	TRBJ2-5	ASSSPGDETQY
TRBV5-1	13	TRBJ2-7	ASSPMPDSSYEQY
TRBV5-4	12	TRBJ2-7	ASSQNPAAYEQY
TRBV30	10	TRBJ2-5	AWSDQEETQY
TRBV5-1	13	TRBJ2-6	ASSPVSSGANVLT
TRBV19	13	TRBJ1-2	ASSSQVRQVSGYT